This TCR beta chain was recorded in a study of post-analysis software for immune sequencing data. Study outcomes and limitations: About five TRBV segments (TRBV5-6, TRBV5-1 and TRBV20-1 among them) occurred more frequently in patients than in controls.

CDR3 length equals 15 residues. J gave up 7 bases and V 3 bases, and 8 bases lay outside the gene matches. Germline lookup yields CDR1 KGHSH and CDR2 LQKENI. Unique molecular identifiers had been added to the TCR beta cDNA libraries. TCRdb called the PCR reads again in MiXCR, with one record for every CDR3 protein. Of about half a million distinct CDR3 sequences listed, roughly 45% are singletons. The table lists this clonotype with many counts. What it binds is not known. V gene TRBV18 combines with J gene TRBJ2-7; 11 bases map to TRBD1. The receptor was isolated from a girl aged 10-17 years with multiple sclerosis. The sample taken for sequencing was blood. Here the CDR3 DNA reads TGTGCCAGCTCACCCCCCGGGACAGGGGGTAAGGAGCAGTACTTC. Its protein product is CASSPPGTGGKEQYF. Based on the CDR3 plus reference TRBV18 and TRBJ2-7, the full variable domain is NAGVMQNPRHLVRRRGQEARLRCSPMKGHSHVYWYRQLPEEGLKFMVYLQKENIIDESGMPKERFSAEFPKEGPSILRIQQVVRGDSAAYFCASSPPGTGGKEQYFGPGTRLTVT.